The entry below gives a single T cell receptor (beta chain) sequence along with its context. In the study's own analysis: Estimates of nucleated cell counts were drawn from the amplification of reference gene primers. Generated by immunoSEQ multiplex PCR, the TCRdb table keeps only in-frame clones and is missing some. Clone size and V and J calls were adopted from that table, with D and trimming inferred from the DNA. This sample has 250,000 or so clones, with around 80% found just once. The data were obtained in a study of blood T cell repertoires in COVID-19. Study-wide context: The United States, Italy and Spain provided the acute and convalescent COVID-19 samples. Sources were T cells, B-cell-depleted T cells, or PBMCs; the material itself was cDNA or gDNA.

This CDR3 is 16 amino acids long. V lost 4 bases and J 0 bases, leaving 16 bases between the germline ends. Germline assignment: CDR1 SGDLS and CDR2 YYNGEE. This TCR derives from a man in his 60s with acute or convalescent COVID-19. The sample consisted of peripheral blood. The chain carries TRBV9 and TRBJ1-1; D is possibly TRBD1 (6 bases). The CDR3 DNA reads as TGTGCCAGCAGCTATTTGGGACAACTCATGAACACTGAAGCTTTCTTT. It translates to CASSYLGQLMNTEAFF.